The rows below give T cell receptor beta chains drawn from one sample of a study of blood T cell repertoires in COVID-19. Using immunoSEQ multiplex PCR, the repertoire was profiled, and TCRdb retains in-frame clones only, with some absent. The sample contains 100,000 or so clones, around 89% of which appear only once. What was sequenced was peripheral blood. The receptors shown here come from an elderly woman with acute or convalescent COVID-19. The CDR3 runs from the conserved cysteine through the conserved F or W. Each record gives: clone size, J gene, V gene, D gene, CDR3 protein, CDR3 DNA. D genes are given only for firm matches. Rows may omit the clone size; those that give it use once, few, many or a size class.

once,TRBJ2-1,TRBV3-1/TRBV3-2,-,CASSQDRIRAGQFF,TGTGCCAGCAGCCAAGATCGTATAAGGGCGGGGCAGTTCTTC
-,TRBJ1-2,TRBV5-4,-,CASSSDSLSADF,TGTGCCAGCAGCTCCGACAGTTTATCGGCCGACTTC
-,TRBJ1-5,TRBV27,-,CASSLSLLLPPPNGSNQPQHF,TGTGCCAGCAGTTTATCGTTGTTGTTGCCGCCACCGAACGGTAGCAATCAGCCCCAGCATTTT
-,TRBJ1-5,TRBV30,TRBD1,CAWSITGVNQPQHF,TGTGCCTGGAGTATAACAGGGGTCAATCAGCCCCAGCATTTT
-,TRBJ1-4,TRBV28,-,CASSLLAGPNEKLFF,TGTGCCAGCAGTTTGCTGGCGGGCCCAAATGAAAAACTGTTTTTT
-,TRBJ1-2,TRBV28,-,CASTRLIRLRDYGYTF,TGTGCCAGCACTCGATTAATTAGGCTCCGGGACTATGGCTACACCTTC
-,TRBJ2-5,TRBV18,-,CASSPGQIKETQYF,TGTGCCAGCTCACCCGGACAAATCAAAGAGACCCAGTACTTC
-,TRBJ1-5,TRBV2,TRBD1,CASRAQGAQGQPQHF,TGTGCCAGCAGGGCTCAGGGGGCGCAGGGGCAGCCCCAGCATTTT
-,TRBJ1-6,TRBV27,-,CASSLYFGAPLHF,TGTGCCAGCAGTTTATATTTCGGTGCACCCCTCCACTTT
once,TRBJ1-1,TRBV28,TRBD1,CASRGQGRAFF,TGTGCCAGCAGGGGACAGGGGAGGGCTTTCTTT
-,TRBJ2-3,TRBV4-1,TRBD2,CASSQDSGGALQDTQYF,TGCGCCAGCAGCCAAGATAGCGGGGGGGCCCTTCAAGATACGCAGTATTTT
-,TRBJ2-7,TRBV19,TRBD2,CASRPGLADYEQYF,TGTGCCAGTAGACCGGGACTAGCGGATTACGAGCAGTACTTC
few,TRBJ1-2,TRBV19,-,CASSIGTGANYGYTF,TGTGCCAGTAGTATTGGGACTGGAGCTAACTATGGCTACACCTTC
once,TRBJ2-1,TRBV15,TRBD2,CATSRATSGGEQFF,TGTGCCACCAGCAGAGCGACTAGCGGGGGAGAGCAGTTCTTC
-,TRBJ2-5,TRBV29-1,TRBD1,CSVRTGGAKTQYF,TGCAGCGTCAGGACAGGGGGCGCGAAGACCCAGTACTTC
-,TRBJ2-7,TRBV2,TRBD1,CASSVTGIYEQYF,TGTGCCAGCAGTGTGACAGGGATCTACGAGCAGTACTTC
-,TRBJ2-7,TRBV7-2,-,CASSLDHRYEQYF,TGTGCCAGCAGCTTAGACCACAGGTACGAGCAGTACTTC
few,TRBJ2-5,TRBV11-2,-,CASSPLQPGETQYF,TGTGCCAGCAGCCCGCTGCAACCGGGGGAGACCCAGTACTTC
once,TRBJ1-2,TRBV6-5,TRBD1,CASRWGTVGYTF,TGTGCCAGCAGGTGGGGGACAGTTGGCTACACCTTC
-,TRBJ1-1,TRBV5-1,-,CASRVQLNTEAFF,TGCGCCAGCAGGGTACAGTTGAACACTGAAGCTTTCTTT
-,TRBJ1-5,TRBV10-3,TRBD1,CAISTTGGGQPQHF,TGTGCCATCAGTACGACAGGGGGCGGCCAGCCCCAGCATTTT
-,TRBJ2-7,TRBV27,TRBD1,CASSLRRQGNYYEQYF,TGTGCCAGCAGTTTAAGGCGACAGGGGAATTACTACGAGCAGTACTTC
-,TRBJ1-2,TRBV2,TRBD1,CASSEVRRQGHQSGYTF,TGTGCCAGCAGTGAAGTAAGGAGACAGGGCCACCAATCTGGCTACACCTTC
-,TRBJ1-3,TRBV10-3,-,CAISLSDGFSGNTIYF,TGTGCCATCAGTCTAAGCGACGGATTCTCTGGAAACACCATATATTTT
-,TRBJ2-5,TRBV7-2,TRBD1,CASSSGNRGRETQYF,TGTGCCAGCAGCTCCGGAAACAGGGGTAGAGAGACCCAGTACTTC
-,TRBJ2-2,TRBV7-6,TRBD1,CASSLGTGTDNTGELFF,TGTGCCAGCAGCTTAGGTACCGGGACAGATAACACCGGGGAGCTGTTTTTT
-,TRBJ1-5,TRBV6-5,TRBD1,CASRRGNNQPQHF,TGTGCCAGCCGCAGGGGGAACAATCAGCCCCAGCATTTT
-,TRBJ2-5,TRBV7-2,-,CASSSLDAETQYF,TGTGCCAGCAGCTCGCTAGACGCAGAGACCCAGTACTTC
-,TRBJ1-6,TRBV10-2,TRBD1,CASRERDRVYSPLHF,TGCGCCAGCAGAGAACGGGACAGGGTGTATTCACCCCTCCACTTT
-,TRBJ2-3,TRBV11-2,-,CASSPLAGTDTQYF,TGTGCCAGCAGCCCGTTAGCGGGCACAGATACGCAGTATTTT
-,TRBJ1-3,TRBV7-8,TRBD1,CASSLEGQGNTIYF,TGTGCCAGCAGCTTAGAGGGACAGGGAAACACCATATATTTT
-,TRBJ1-6,TRBV10-3,-,CATHYTRNSPLHF,TGTGCCACACACTACACCCGAAATTCACCCCTCCACTTT
once,TRBJ1-5,TRBV19,-,CASMGQINQPQHF,TGTGCCAGTATGGGGCAGATAAATCAGCCCCAGCATTTT
-,TRBJ1-5,TRBV9,TRBD1,CASSVSGQPNQPQHF,TGTGCCAGCAGCGTTTCGGGACAGCCTAATCAGCCCCAGCATTTT
-,TRBJ2-7,TRBV27,TRBD1,CASSPEGQGGYEQYF,TGTGCCAGCAGTCCCGAGGGACAGGGAGGCTACGAGCAGTACTTC
-,TRBJ2-3,TRBV6-2/TRBV6-3,TRBD2,CASSYPNLLAGGRTDTQYF,TGTGCCAGCAGTTACCCCAACCTACTAGCGGGGGGCCGCACAGATACGCAGTATTTT
once,TRBJ2-2,TRBV7-9,TRBD1,CASSSFWDRGPGELFF,TGTGCCAGCAGCTCCTTTTGGGACAGGGGGCCCGGGGAGCTGTTTTTT
-,TRBJ1-2,TRBV7-3,TRBD1,CASSPTGVSDYGYTF,TGTGCCAGCAGCCCTACAGGGGTTTCTGACTATGGCTACACCTTC
-,TRBJ2-5,TRBV9,-,CASSPGSQETQYF,TGTGCCAGCAGCCCGGGTAGTCAAGAGACCCAGTACTTC
-,TRBJ1-6,TRBV3-1/TRBV3-2,TRBD1,CASSQGETGGVNSPLHF,TGTGCCAGCAGCCAAGGTGAGACAGGGGGTGTTAATTCACCCCTCCACTTT
-,TRBJ2-5,TRBV4-1,TRBD2,CASSQKGAGPPQETQYF,TGCGCCAGCAGCCAAAAGGGAGCGGGGCCACCCCAGGAGACCCAGTACTTC
-,TRBJ1-2,TRBV10-2,-,CASSESIVGGGYTF,TGCGCCAGCAGTGAGTCCATAGTCGGGGGTGGCTACACCTTC
-,TRBJ2-1,TRBV4-2,TRBD2,CASSQEERGGLNEQFF,TGTGCCAGCAGCCAAGAGGAGCGGGGGGGCCTCAATGAGCAGTTCTTC
-,TRBJ2-2,TRBV9,-,CASSVRLASGELFF,TGTGCCAGCAGCGTAAGGCTAGCTTCCGGGGAGCTGTTTTTT
-,TRBJ2-7,TRBV3-1/TRBV3-2,TRBD1,CASSPIRTGPYEQYF,TGTGCCAGCAGCCCAATAAGGACAGGGCCCTACGAGCAGTACTTC
-,TRBJ1-2,TRBV2,-,CASKYRAAANYGYTF,TGTGCCAGCAAGTACAGGGCAGCGGCTAACTATGGCTACACCTTC
once,TRBJ1-1,TRBV10-3,-,CAISDYFNTEAFF,TGTGCCATCAGTGACTACTTTAACACTGAAGCTTTCTTT
few,TRBJ2-6,TRBV6-2/TRBV6-3,TRBD2,CASSYSAGAGANVLTF,TGTGCCAGCAGTTACTCGGCGGGGGCTGGGGCCAACGTCCTGACTTTC
-,TRBJ2-7,TRBV4-2,-,CASSQDRVAYEQYF,TGTGCCAGCAGCCAAGATCGGGTAGCTTACGAGCAGTACTTC
-,TRBJ1-3,TRBV4-2,-,CASSRSQESGNTIYF,TGTGCCAGCAGCCGTTCGCAGGAATCTGGAAACACCATATATTTT
-,TRBJ2-7,TRBV9,TRBD1,CASSVRGQGTGEQYF,TGTGCCAGCAGCGTAAGGGGACAGGGGACGGGCGAGCAGTACTTC
-,TRBJ1-1,TRBV28,-,CASRETGRAEAFF,TGTGCCAGCAGGGAGACAGGTCGCGCTGAAGCTTTCTTT
few,TRBJ2-1,TRBV6-5,TRBD2,CASSYVAGGLGEQFF,TGTGCCAGCAGTTACGTAGCGGGGGGACTGGGTGAGCAGTTCTTC
-,TRBJ1-2,TRBV13,TRBD1,CASSPGQGALGYTF,TGTGCCAGCAGCCCGGGACAGGGGGCGCTTGGCTACACCTTC